These 31 T cell receptor beta chains originate from one sample sequenced in a study of T cells in Graves' hyperthyroidism and ophthalmopathy (dated by TCRdb to between 2018 and 2021). Preparation of the library involved multiplex PCR. The instrument was an Illumina HiSeq 2000. TCR beta CDR3 regions were amplified from RNA transcripts. For the first round of RT-PCR on the TCR CDR3, the HTBI primer set was used together with the Qiagen OneStep RT-PCR kit. TCRdb itself trimmed the public reads at Q25 with fastp, ran MiXCR and retained productive beta chains. CDR3 protein sequences are deduplicated, and each keeps its most common genes and DNA. A total of about 210,000 distinct CDR3 sequences appear in this sample, 17% of them only once. Together, the top ten hold approximately 50% of the sample. The specimen sequenced was blood. These receptors all stem from a man in his forties or fifties with Graves' hyperthyroidism.

This chain joins TRBV29-1 and TRBJ2-7; D is unresolved. This CDR3 is 14 amino acids long. The V end was cut by 5 bases, the J end by 3 bases, with 17 bases between. Germline assignment: CDR1 SQVTM and CDR2 ANQGSEA. CDR3 nucleotide sequence: TGCAGCGTTCTCATATCAGGCAGAGGCTACGAGCAGTACTTC. Protein sequence: CSVLISGRGYEQYF.

The V call is TRBV19, the J call TRBJ2-2; perhaps TRBD2 as D (7 bases). V lost 7 bases and J lost 4, with 22 bases in between. Germline assignment: CDR1 LNHDA and CDR2 SQIVND (reference sequence). This CDR3 spans 17 amino acids. The CDR3 sequence: CASTVLPGGGGTGELFF. The CDR3 DNA is TGTGCCAGTACAGTACTACCGGGGGGCGGGGGCACCGGGGAGCTGTTTTTT.

This chain links TRBV5-5 with TRBJ2-4, with TRBD1 matching over 7 bases. The CDR3 contains 13 residues. V was pared by 4 bases and J by 14 bases, with 12 bases of the junction left unmatched. Per the germline V gene, CDR1 is SGHKS and CDR2 is YYEKEE (reference sequence). The DNA for the CDR3 is TGTGCCAGCAGCAGACAGGGATTGGACTCTGAGTACTTC. Protein: CASSRQGLDSEYF.

A few counts support this clonotype. This chain uses TRBV4-1 with TRBJ2-2; D may be TRBD1 (6 bases). Trimming shortened V by 4 bases and J by 1 base, and 10 bases separated the two germline ends. Germline V gene sequence: CDR1 MGHRA, CDR2 YSYEKL. The length of the CDR3 is 15 residues. The CDR3 DNA follows: TGCGCCAGCAGCCGAAGGGGACAGAACACCGGGGAGCTGTTTTTT. It encodes CASSRRGQNTGELFF.

This clonotype was seen repeatedly, ten times or more. One junction end does not reproduce the germline sequence, and a read error may be involved. V gene TRBV7-8 combines with J gene TRBJ2-7; D ambiguous. The CDR3 length is 14 residues. CDR1 SGHVS and CDR2 FQNEAQ come from the germline V gene. In nucleotides, the CDR3 is TGTGCCAGCAGTTTAGATGAAAGCTCCTACGAGCAGTACTTC. Translating it yields CASSLDESSYEQYF. Looking up the rest from reference TRBV7-8 and TRBJ2-7 gives the full variable domain: GAGVSQSPRYKVAKRGQDVALRCDPISGHVSLFWYQQALGQGPEFLTYFQNEAQLDKSGLPSDRFFAERPEGSVSTLKIQRTQQEDSAVYLCASSLDESSYEQYFGPGTRLTVT.

This chain's CDR3 is CASSLGTTGRELFF. DNA of the CDR3: TGTGCCAGCAGCCTTGGGACAACGGGTCGGGAGCTGTTTTTT. The chain combines TRBV7-6 with TRBJ2-2, with a weak D call TRBD1 (6 bases). From germline, CDR1 is SGHVS and CDR2 FNYEAQ. Trimming stripped 5 bases from V and 9 bases from J, with 16 bases between. The CDR3 loop spans 14 amino acids.

J is TRBJ2-5 and V is TRBV2; D gene unclear. This CDR3 comprises 13 residues. V lost 0 bases and J lost 8, with 10 bases in between. Germline V lookup: CDR1 SNHLY, CDR2 FYNNEI. In DNA, the CDR3 is TGTGCCAGCAGTGAAGCGATGGGGATCACCCAGTACTTC. Protein product: CASSEAMGITQYF.

Comments on this clonotype: Being one base from a much bigger clone, this may be a read error. The chain employs TRBV7-2 and TRBJ2-7; 8 bases are a match to TRBD1. This CDR3 comprises 15 residues. Germline CDR1 is SGHTA and CDR2 is FQGNSA. CDR3 amino acids: CATSLAGGLIYEQYF. CDR3 nucleotide sequence: TGTGCCACCAGCTTAGCAGGGGGCTTGATCTACGAGCAGTACTTC.

V gene TRBV20-1 combines with J gene TRBJ1-6, with TRBD1 identical over 9 bases. Trimming took 4 bases from V and 9 from J; bases not matched to a gene: 10. CDR1 DFQATT and CDR2 SNEGSKA come from the germline V gene (reference sequence). CDR3 size: 15 residues. The DNA of the CDR3 is TGCAGTGCTATTCCTTACAGGGGGCGTGGTTCACCCCTCCACTTT. Its translation is CSAIPYRGRGSPLHF.

This clonotype was picked up a small number of times. The rearrangement joins TRBV7-9 to TRBJ2-3; 8 nucleotides agree with TRBD2. This CDR3 has 14 amino acids. Trimming at V came to 7 bases and at J to 8 bases, leaving 11 bases not matched to a gene. Per the germline V gene, CDR1 is SEHNR and CDR2 is FQNEAQ (reference sequence). The CDR3 protein is CASNPSGQQGTQYF. The CDR3, as DNA: TGTGCCAGCAACCCTAGCGGGCAGCAAGGTACGCAGTATTTT. The full variable domain, completed using reference TRBV7-9 and TRBJ2-3, is DTGVSQNPRHKITKRGQNVTFRCDPISEHNRLYWYRQTLGQGPEFLTYFQNEAQLEKSRLLSDRFSAERPKGSFSTLEIQRTEQGDSAMYLCASNPSGQQGTQYFGPGTRLTVL.

As concerns this clonotype: A much larger clone lies one base from this, so it may be a read error. The chain carries TRBV18 and TRBJ2-1; tentatively, D is TRBD1 or TRBD2 (7 bases each). The CDR3 loop spans 17 amino acids. CDR1 and CDR2 (germline): KGHSH, LQKENI. The chain's CDR3 is CATTGAAGASGYNEQSF. The CDR3 coding sequence is TGTGCCACCACAGGGGCCGCGGGGGCTAGCGGCTACAATGAGCAGTCCTTC. The entire variable domain, with the rest obtained from reference TRBV18 and TRBJ2-1, is as follows: NAGVMQNPRHLVRRRGQEARLRCSPMKGHSHVYWYRQLPEEGLKFMVYLQKENIIDESGMPKERFSAEFPKEGPSILRIQQVVRGDSAAYFCATTGAAGASGYNEQSFGPGTRLTVL.

This clonotype was observed a few times. This rearrangement joins TRBV28 to TRBJ1-3; D unclear. Germline V gene sequence: CDR1 MDHEN, CDR2 SYDVKM. This CDR3 has 10 amino acids. Trimming cost V 9 bases and J 3 bases, with 3 bases left between them. The CDR3 sequence is CASSGNTIYF. The CDR3 DNA is TGTGCCAGTAGTGGAAACACCATATATTTT.

This clonotype was counted between two and nine times. Its ends do not fully match the called genes, so a read error is possible. The J gene is TRBJ2-7, the V gene TRBV24-1, with TRBD1 matching over 7 bases. There are 13 residues in the CDR3. Germline V CDR1 and CDR2: KGHDR, SFDVKD. Here the CDR3 DNA reads TGTGCCACCCGTGACAGGGACCTTGAGGAGCAGTACTTC. It yields the protein CATRDRDLEEQYF.

This clonotype was detected ten times or more. V and J are TRBV20-1 and TRBJ2-1; 7 bases line up with TRBD1. CDR1 and CDR2 from the germline V gene are DFQATT and SNEGSKA (reference sequence). The CDR3 has 15 residues. The V and J ends lost 3 bases and 3 bases, in that order; junction bases with no gene match: 8. CDR3 coding DNA: TGCAGTGCTAGCCCCACAGGGGCCCGCTACAATGAGCAGTTCTTC. It yields the protein CSASPTGARYNEQFF.

V gene TRBV20-1 combines with J gene TRBJ2-2; 9 bases match TRBD1. Germline V gene lookup returns CDR1 DFQATT and CDR2 SNEGSKA (reference sequence). The V segment lost 1 base and the J segment 3 bases; nucleotides outside the gene matches: 9. The CDR3 consists of 17 residues. The CDR3 spells CSARVIPGQGYTGELFF. The CDR3 DNA follows: TGCAGTGCTAGAGTCATACCGGGACAGGGTTACACCGGGGAGCTGTTTTTT.

Many counts were recorded for this clonotype. This chain uses TRBV28 with TRBJ2-1, with a possible D match to TRBD1 (5 bases). With 5 bases removed from V and 2 bases from J, the gap between germline ends came to 16 bases. Germline lookup yields CDR1 MDHEN and CDR2 SYDVKM. The CDR3 is 16 amino acids. CDR3 DNA: TGTGCCAGCAGTGTGGACAACCAACTAACCTACAATGAGCAGTTCTTC. Protein sequence: CASSVDNQLTYNEQFF.

This clonotype was seen many times. Written as DNA, the CDR3 is TGTGCCAGCAGCCAGACAGGGGGTCGGGACAATGAGCAGTTCTTC. As protein: CASSQTGGRDNEQFF. The rearrangement links TRBV11-2 to TRBJ2-1; 9 nucleotides agree with TRBD1. Per the germline V gene, CDR1 is SGHAT and CDR2 is FQNNGV. V lost 5 bases and J lost 5; bases outside the gene matches: 7. This CDR3 is built from 15 residues.

The table lists this clonotype with many counts. This rearrangement joins TRBV7-2 to TRBJ1-1; D might be TRBD1 (6 bases). This CDR3 comprises 17 residues. V was shortened by 1 base and J by 5 bases, with 20 bases between the two germline ends. Germline CDR1 SGHTA, CDR2 FQGNSA. The CDR3: CASSLGPRGGAYTEAFF. The CDR3 region has the DNA TGTGCCAGCAGCTTAGGCCCCCGGGGGGGGGCATATACTGAAGCTTTCTTT. Based on the CDR3 plus reference TRBV7-2 and TRBJ1-1, the full variable domain is GAGVSQSPSNKVTEKGKDVELRCDPISGHTALYWYRQSLGQGLEFLIYFQGNSAPDKSGLPSDRFSAERTGGSVSTLTIQRTQQEDSAVYLCASSLGPRGGAYTEAFFGQGTRLTVV.

Of note for this clonotype: This sequence may be a read error, since a much larger clone differs from it by one base. The V call is TRBV29-1, the J call TRBJ2-3; D is perhaps TRBD2 (5 bases). From germline, CDR1 is SQVTM and CDR2 ANQGSEA. The CDR3 extends over 13 amino acids. Written as DNA, the CDR3 is TGCAGCGCTGAATTAGGGAGTCGCGATACGCAGTATTTT. This gives the protein CSAELGSRDTQYF.

The chain employs TRBV12-3 or TRBV12-4 and TRBJ2-2, with 9 bases matching TRBD2. V dropped 4 bases and J dropped 0; count of bases not matched to a gene: 6. This CDR3 region has 17 residues. The CDR3 DNA follows: TGTGCCAGCAGTTGGACTAGCGCGAGTCCGAACACCGGGGAGCTGTTTTTT. Translation: CASSWTSASPNTGELFF.

This clonotype has ten or more counts. V is TRBV13 and J is TRBJ2-1; D is perhaps TRBD1 or TRBD2 (5 bases each). Germline CDR1 PRHDT, CDR2 FYEKMQ (reference sequence). V lost 0 bases to trimming and J lost 0 bases, with 12 bases between them. CDR3 length: 17 amino acids. The CDR3 sequence is CASSLGTGPSSYNEQFF. DNA for the CDR3: TGTGCCAGCAGCTTAGGAACGGGGCCTAGCTCCTACAATGAGCAGTTCTTC.

Many counts were recorded for this clonotype. The CDR3 DNA follows: TGCAGTGCTAGAGGTCTCTGGACGGGAAACACTGAAGCTTTCTTT. Amino acids: CSARGLWTGNTEAFF. This chain uses TRBV20-1 with TRBJ1-1; D is uncertain. Germline V gene lookup returns CDR1 DFQATT and CDR2 SNEGSKA (reference sequence). This CDR3 is 15 amino acids long. The V end was cut by 1 base, the J end by 2 bases, with 14 bases between.

This clonotype was found many times. The DNA of the CDR3 is TGTGCCAGCAGACAGGGACTAGCGGGAAGCACAGATACGCAGTATTTT. Translated, it gives CASRQGLAGSTDTQYF. The chain combines TRBV12-3 or TRBV12-4 with TRBJ2-3, with 13 positions matching TRBD2. With 6 bases clipped from V and 0 bases from J, the junction kept 3 bases outside the gene matches. The CDR3 is 16 residues long.

This clonotype is medium-sized (0.01 to 0.1%) by share. The chain links TRBV28 to TRBJ2-7; D gene ambiguous. CDR3 length equals 12 residues. Between the trimmed V and J ends, which lost 3 bases and 4 bases, there was a span of 7 bases. Per the germline V gene, CDR1 is MDHEN and CDR2 is SYDVKM. DNA of the CDR3: TGTGCCAGCAGTTTCGCTAGATACGAGCAGTACTTC. Its translation: CASSFARYEQYF.

The V gene is TRBV28, the J gene TRBJ1-1, with TRBD1 as a possible D gene (6 bases). Germline CDR1 MDHEN, CDR2 SYDVKM. This CDR3 has 14 amino acids. V lost 5 bases and J lost 4, with 14 bases in between. The DNA of the CDR3 is TGTGCCAGCAGTCTCCACAGGGACCTCACTGAAGCTTTCTTT. Its protein product is CASSLHRDLTEAFF.

The chain employs TRBV5-1 and TRBJ1-4; D unclear. Deletions cut 5 bases from V and 8 bases from J, with 16 bases between. The CDR3 length is 14 residues. Germline loops: CDR1 SGHRS, CDR2 YFSETQ. Written as DNA, the CDR3 is TGCGCCAGCAGAGTCGGGGTTTGGGAAGAAAAACTGTTTTTT. Translating gives CASRVGVWEEKLFF. The complete variable domain, with remaining parts taken from reference TRBV5-1 and TRBJ1-4, reads KAGVTQTPRYLIKTRGQQVTLSCSPISGHRSVSWYQQTPGQGLQFLFEYFSETQRNKGNFPGRFSGRQFSNSRSEMNVSTLELGDSALYLCASRVGVWEEKLFFGSGTQLSVL.

Many counts were recorded for this clonotype. The chain combines TRBV12-3 or TRBV12-4 with TRBJ2-5; 8 nucleotides match TRBD1. V shed 4 bases and J 4 bases; nucleotides not matched to a gene: 5. This CDR3 comprises 14 residues. CDR3 sequence (DNA): TGTGCCAGCAGTTCGGACACAGGGGGAGAGACCCAGTACTTC. Amino acid sequence: CASSSDTGGETQYF.

This sequence joins TRBV19 and TRBJ1-2; 11 bases are shared with TRBD1. The CDR3 has 13 amino acids. Germline V gene lookup returns CDR1 LNHDA and CDR2 SQIVND (reference sequence). Unmatched junction bases numbered 1, after V lost 7 bases and J lost 3 bases. CDR3 residues: CASTGQGDYGYTF. Written as DNA, the CDR3 is TGTGCCAGTACGGGACAGGGGGACTATGGCTACACCTTC.

This clonotype was detected a few times. Given a much more abundant clone one base away, this may be a read error. CDR3 in DNA: TGTGCCAGCAGTGCAAGGGGCCTGTTGGGCTACACCTTC. Amino acids: CASSARGLLGYTF. The rearrangement joins TRBV2 to TRBJ1-2; D may be TRBD1 (5 bases). V was pared by 4 bases and J by 8 bases, with 14 bases between. The germline CDR1 and CDR2 sequences are SNHLY and FYNNEI. CDR3 size: 13 residues.

This clonotype has at least ten counts. The CDR3 DNA reads TGCGCCAGCAGCGCCTTGAGCTCCTACGAGCAGTACTTC. It encodes CASSALSSYEQYF. V and J are TRBV5-1 and TRBJ2-7; D not resolved. CDR3 size: 13 residues. Per germline, CDR1 SGHRS and CDR2 YFSETQ. Trimming shortened V by 4 bases and J by 0 bases, and 8 bases separated the two germline ends.

This clonotype was observed a handful of times. This rearrangement joins TRBV10-3 to TRBJ2-1, with D maybe TRBD1 (7 bases). Germline assignment: CDR1 ENHRY and CDR2 SYGVKD. The V and J ends lost 0 bases and 9 bases respectively, with 21 bases between them. There are 17 residues in the CDR3. The CDR3 DNA follows: TGTGCCATCAGTGAGTCCCTAGGAGGGGGCAGGGTTCGTGAGCAGTTCTTC. Protein: CAISESLGGGRVREQFF.